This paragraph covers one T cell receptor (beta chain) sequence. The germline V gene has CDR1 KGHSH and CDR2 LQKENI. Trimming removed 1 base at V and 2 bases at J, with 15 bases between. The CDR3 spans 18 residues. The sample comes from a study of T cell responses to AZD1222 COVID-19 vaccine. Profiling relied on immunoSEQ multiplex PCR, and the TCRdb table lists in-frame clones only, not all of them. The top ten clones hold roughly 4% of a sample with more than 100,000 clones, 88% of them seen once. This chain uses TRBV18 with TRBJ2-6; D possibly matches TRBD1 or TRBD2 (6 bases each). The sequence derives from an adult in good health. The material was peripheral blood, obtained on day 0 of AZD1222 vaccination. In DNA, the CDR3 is TGTGCCAGCTCACCACTATCGGGGGCGCTCACTGGGGCCAACGTCCTGACTTTC. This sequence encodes CASSPLSGALTGANVLTF.